This TCR beta chain was obtained from a study of shared clonotypes between healthy human individuals. Overall study context: Those who served as donors were two women and a few men between the ages of 18 and 49.

To note about this clone: The antigen remains unidentified.

Study-wide results and limits: Relative to clonotypes present in all four donors, those not shared had lower generation probabilities. An expected dependence of interdonor clonotype sharing on sequencing depth was noted.

The CDR3 consists of 15 residues. V was shortened by 2 bases and J by 1 base, with 10 bases between the two germline ends. Germline V gene sequence: CDR1 WSHSY, CDR2 SAAADI. Sequencing was performed with immunoSEQ multiplex PCR; in TCRdb, only in-frame clones are kept and a portion is missing. The table includes about 2.5 million clones, approximately 90% detected once. The TCR was taken from a man younger than 35 in good health. Some clones in this sample may be carry-over from other donors' samples. The V and J genes are TRBV10-2 and TRBJ2-3, with D possibly matching TRBD1 (5 bases). The sample taken for sequencing was naive CD4+ T cells from PBMCs. Sample subset: CD45RA+ positively selected. CDR3 DNA sequence: TGCGCCAGCAGTGAGGGACAAGGTGGCACAGATACGCAGTATTTT. Its protein product is CASSEGQGGTDTQYF.